These 27 T cell receptor beta chains originate from one sample sequenced in a study of blood T cells in healthy people across ages. A second PCR of roughly 7 to 11 cycles used a sample-barcoded 5' primer and a J-beta primer mix. TCRdb re-derived calls from the 5' RACE reads in MiXCR, one entry per CDR3 protein. The sample has approximately 800,000 distinct CDR3 sequences, around a quarter seen once; the top ten hold approximately 4%. The sample also formed part of further work on T cells of mothers and their children.

Source material: blood. These receptors were collected from a boy between 10 and 17 years old in good health.

This clonotype was detected a few times. The chain uses TRBV14 and TRBJ2-7, with D unclear. The V end lost 0 bases, the J end lost 4 bases, and 13 bases lay between the germline ends. The CDR3 is 15 amino acids. Looked up from germline, CDR1 is SGHDN and CDR2 is FVKESK. CDR3 loop: CASSQDITAPYEQYF. In DNA form, the CDR3 reads TGTGCCAGCAGCCAAGATATCACGGCCCCTTACGAGCAGTACTTC.

V and J are TRBV7-6 and TRBJ1-4; D remains unclear. Germline V gene sequence: CDR1 SGHVS, CDR2 FNYEAQ. CDR3 length: 14 residues. With 1 base removed from V and 11 bases from J, the gap between germline ends came to 14 bases. Here the CDR3 reads CASSLEITGIKLFF. The DNA of the CDR3 is TGTGCCAGCAGCTTAGAGATTACCGGGATTAAACTGTTTTTT.

V and J are TRBV6-5 and TRBJ2-5; D not certain. The J call is uncertain, as TRBJ2-7 better fits the DNA end. Looked up from germline, CDR1 is MNHEY and CDR2 is SVGAGI. This CDR3 region has 14 residues. The CDR3 here is CASSYGLMSYEQYF. CDR3 nucleotides: TGTGCCAGCAGTTACGGGCTTATGTCCTACGAGCAGTACTTC.

The chain links TRBV27 to TRBJ2-7; D remains unclear. V lost 0 bases and J 1 base, leaving 10 bases between the germline ends. CDR1 and CDR2 (germline): MNHEY, SMNVEV (reference sequence). This CDR3 has 15 amino acids. Here the CDR3 DNA reads TGTGCCAGCAGTTTATCTGGGCCTGGATCCTACGAGCAGTACTTC. Amino acids: CASSLSGPGSYEQYF.

This chain connects TRBV28 to TRBJ2-1; 7 nucleotides match TRBD2. J lost 5 bases, V lost 3 bases, and 7 bases had no gene match. CDR3 size: 15 residues. CDR1 is MDHEN and CDR2 is SYDVKM in the germline V gene. CDR3 sequence: CASSFGGRAHNEQFF. As DNA, the CDR3 is TGTGCCAGCAGTTTCGGCGGGAGAGCCCACAATGAGCAGTTCTTC.

The sample holds a few counts of this clonotype. This chain links TRBV30 with TRBJ2-5; D is unresolved. V lost 1 base, J lost 4 bases, and 16 bases lay in between. CDR3 size: 15 residues. Germline CDR1 is GTSNPN and CDR2 is SVGIG (reference sequence). CDR3 DNA: TGTGCCTGGAGTGAGATGGTCCGAGGTGGAGAGACCCAGTACTTC. Protein: CAWSEMVRGGETQYF.

This clonotype was observed once. Here the CDR3 omits its conserved ending phenylalanine or tryptophan, so a read error is the likely source. The chain carries TRBV9 and TRBJ2-3; D gene unclear. Trimming shortened V by 4 bases and J by 4 bases, and 10 bases separated the two germline ends. Germline-derived CDR1 and CDR2 are SGDLS and YYNGEE. The CDR3 sequence is 13 residues long. This chain's CDR3 is CASSSWGADTQYL. The CDR3 DNA reads as TGTGCCAGCAGCAGTTGGGGTGCAGATACGCAGTATCTT.

The J gene is TRBJ2-7, the V gene TRBV4-2, with unresolved D. CDR1 and CDR2 (germline): LGHNA, YNFKEQ. The CDR3 length is 16 residues. The V gene lost 0 bases and the J gene lost 2 bases, with 14 bases spanning the gap. The CDR3 nucleotides are TGTGCCAGCAGCCAAGAGGCCCCGGGCAGTGCCTACGAGCAGTACTTC. Its protein is CASSQEAPGSAYEQYF.

This clonotype has just a few counts. This chain connects TRBV13 to TRBJ2-5; possible D gene TRBD2, 5 bases. The V and J ends lost 0 bases and 5 bases respectively, with 13 bases between them. Germline loops: CDR1 PRHDT, CDR2 FYEKMQ (reference sequence). This CDR3 region has 15 residues. The CDR3, as DNA: TGTGCCAGCAGCTTAGGGGCCCTAGAGGGCGAGACCCAGTACTTC. It encodes CASSLGALEGETQYF.

V and J are TRBV3-1 and TRBJ1-6; D may be TRBD1 (5 bases). The germline gives CDR1 LGHDT, CDR2 YNNKEL (reference sequence). This CDR3 has 14 residues. Trimming removed 1 base at V and 9 bases at J, with 10 bases between. CDR3 amino acids: CASSQAWGSSPLHF. Here the CDR3 DNA reads TGTGCCAGCAGCCAAGCGTGGGGGAGTTCACCCCTCCACTTT.

The J gene is TRBJ1-2, the V gene TRBV2; D remains unclear. Trimming pared 4 bases from V and 4 bases from J, leaving 4 bases between. CDR3 length: 11 residues. Germline values: CDR1 SNHLY, CDR2 FYNNEI. This CDR3 reads CASSVAYGYTF. In DNA form, the CDR3 reads TGTGCCAGCAGTGTAGCCTATGGCTACACCTTC.

The chain employs TRBV6-6 and TRBJ1-3; 10 bases match TRBD1. Germline lookup yields CDR1 MNHNY and CDR2 SVGAGI (reference sequence). V lost 5 bases and J lost 6; bases outside the gene matches: 4. CDR3 length: 14 residues. The CDR3 protein is CASSDRGLANTIYF. DNA of the CDR3: TGTGCCAGCAGTGACAGGGGGCTGGCAAACACCATATATTTT.

This clonotype turned up a few times. The DNA for the CDR3 is TGTGCCAGCAGTCGGTTGGGGGGGCTCCTAGCGGGGGGGCAAGAGACCCAGTACTTC. Translating it yields CASSRLGGLLAGGQETQYF. The J gene is TRBJ2-5, the V gene TRBV6-1; TRBD2 agrees at 12 bases. Trimming cost V 5 bases and J 2 bases; bases outside gene matches: 15. The CDR3 loop spans 19 amino acids. Germline V CDR1 and CDR2: MNHNS, SASEGT.

This clonotype was counted a few times. V usage is TRBV9 and J usage is TRBJ2-5; TRBD1 might be the D (6 bases). The J call may be faulty, since TRBJ2-7 better matches the DNA end. There are 14 residues in the CDR3. Germline V gene sequence: CDR1 SGDLS, CDR2 YYNGEE. As DNA, the CDR3 is TGTGCCAGCAGCGTAACAGGGCTCAGTGACGAGCAGTACTTC. It codes for CASSVTGLSDEQYF.

The sample holds a few counts of this clonotype. The chain uses TRBV29-1 and TRBJ2-1, with TRBD1 matching over 12 bases. J gave up 9 bases and V 8 bases, and 11 bases lay outside the gene matches. The CDR3 contains 14 residues. Germline V CDR1 and CDR2: SQVTM, ANQGSEA. The CDR3 region has the DNA TGCAGCTCCATACCGGGACAGGGGGCGGGTGAGCAGTTCTTC. Its translation is CSSIPGQGAGEQFF.

The V gene is TRBV6-1, the J gene TRBJ2-3, with TRBD2 identical over 10 bases. The V and J ends lost 8 bases and 1 base, in that order; junction bases with no gene match: 6. The CDR3 length is 15 residues. Germline CDR1 and CDR2: MNHNS and SASEGT. Written as DNA, the CDR3 is TGTGCCAGCGGAATTCTAGCGGGAGGCACAGATACGCAGTATTTT. Translating gives CASGILAGGTDTQYF.

J is TRBJ2-5 and V is TRBV5-1; TRBD1 agrees at 7 bases. The V segment lost 3 bases and the J segment 5 bases; nucleotides outside the gene matches: 4. This CDR3 region has 13 residues. Germline V lookup: CDR1 SGHRS, CDR2 YFSETQ. The CDR3 loop is CASSSTGSETQYF. The CDR3 coding sequence is TGCGCCAGCAGCTCGACAGGGAGCGAGACCCAGTACTTC.

The chain combines TRBV6-2 or TRBV6-3 with TRBJ2-5, with 8 positions matching TRBD2. Germline V gives CDR1 MNHEY, CDR2 SVGEGT. CDR3 length: 15 residues. Losses at the gene ends were 6 bases for V and 5 bases for J; bases not matched to a gene: 11. The chain's CDR3 is CASSLEGSGAETQYF. In DNA form, the CDR3 reads TGTGCCAGCAGCCTCGAGGGTAGCGGGGCTGAGACCCAGTACTTC.

The chain is built from TRBV7-3 and TRBJ2-2, with 10 bases lining up with TRBD2. The ends lost 2 bases at V and 3 bases at J; junction bases unmatched: 3. The CDR3 contains 16 residues. Germline CDR1 and CDR2: SGHTA and FQGTGA. CDR3: CASSLLAGAYTGELFF. The CDR3 coding sequence is TGTGCCAGCAGCTTACTAGCGGGAGCTTACACCGGGGAGCTGTTTTTT.

In this sample, this clonotype turned up a few times. The chain is built from TRBV27 and TRBJ2-7, with 10 bases matching TRBD1. In germline, CDR1 is MNHEY, CDR2 SMNVEV (reference sequence). Trimming took 8 bases from V and 7 from J; bases not matched to a gene: 8. There are 13 residues in the CDR3. This chain's CDR3 is CASRGTGAGEQYF. The CDR3 DNA sequence: TGTGCCAGCCGGGGGACAGGGGCAGGTGAGCAGTACTTC.

This clonotype was picked up a small number of times. This sequence joins TRBV4-3 and TRBJ2-2, with D perhaps being TRBD1 or TRBD2 (5 bases each). Deletions cut 1 base from V and 1 base from J, with 10 bases between. This CDR3 is built from 16 residues. CDR1 LGHNA and CDR2 YSLEER come from the germline V gene. The CDR3 region has the DNA TGCGCCAGCAGCCAAGCAGGGACGGGGAACACCGGGGAGCTGTTTTTT. Translating gives CASSQAGTGNTGELFF.

The chain has TRBV28 and TRBJ2-7, with 9 bases fitting TRBD1. The CDR3 is made up of 14 amino acids. J was trimmed by 4 bases and V by 4 bases; bases with no gene match: 5. Germline V gene sequence: CDR1 MDHEN, CDR2 SYDVKM. The CDR3 spells CASSSGTGQYEQYF. The CDR3, as DNA: TGTGCCAGCAGTTCCGGGACAGGGCAGTACGAGCAGTACTTC.

This clonotype was found a few times. V and J are TRBV28 and TRBJ1-6; D might be TRBD1 (5 bases). This CDR3 is built from 14 residues. Germline loops: CDR1 MDHEN, CDR2 SYDVKM. V was trimmed by 5 bases and J by 13 bases, leaving 18 bases between them. CDR3 region: CASSPRWGVAPLHF. DNA of the CDR3: TGTGCCAGCAGTCCCCGTTGGGGCGTGGCGCCCCTCCACTTT. Full variable domain (missing parts from reference TRBV28 and TRBJ1-6): DVKVTQSSRYLVKRTGEKVFLECVQDMDHENMFWYRQDPGLGLRLIYFSYDVKMKEKGDIPEGYSVSREKKERFSLILESASTNQTSMYLCASSPRWGVAPLHFGNGTRLTVT.

V and J are TRBV20-1 and TRBJ2-7; TRBD2 agrees at 9 bases. Germline assignment: CDR1 DFQATT and CDR2 SNEGSKA (reference sequence). Germline trimming cut 1 base from V and 3 bases from J; bases unmatched to any gene: 7. The CDR3 runs to 15 residues. The CDR3 loop reads CSARGLAGHDYEQYF. CDR3 in DNA: TGCAGTGCTAGAGGGCTAGCGGGACATGACTACGAGCAGTACTTC.

This clonotype was recorded at least ten times. J is TRBJ2-1 and V is TRBV7-2; 15 bases are a match to TRBD2. J gave up 7 bases and V 3 bases, and 1 base lay outside the gene matches. Germline assignment: CDR1 SGHTA and CDR2 FQGNSA. This CDR3 has 15 residues. The CDR3 DNA sequence: TGTGCCAGCAGCTTGGGACTAGCGGGAGGTAATGAGCAGTTCTTC. Protein: CASSLGLAGGNEQFF.

This clonotype was found a few times. The chain links TRBV6-1 to TRBJ1-6, with 8 bases lining up with TRBD1. Germline CDR1 and CDR2: MNHNS and SASEGT. The J segment lost 6 bases and the V segment lost 5 bases, leaving 6 bases of the junction unmatched. The CDR3 has 15 amino acids. In nucleotides, the CDR3 is TGTGCCAGCAGTAATGGACAGGGACTTAATTCACCCCTCCACTTT. This sequence encodes CASSNGQGLNSPLHF.

There are a few counts of this clonotype. This chain links TRBV14 with TRBJ2-1; no reliable D call. V dropped 1 base and J dropped 0 bases, with 7 bases sitting between them. Germline CDR1 is SGHDN and CDR2 is FVKESK. The CDR3 has 15 amino acids. Here the CDR3 DNA reads TGTGCCAGCAGCCAAGGCAAGAACTCCTACAATGAGCAGTTCTTC. Residues: CASSQGKNSYNEQFF.